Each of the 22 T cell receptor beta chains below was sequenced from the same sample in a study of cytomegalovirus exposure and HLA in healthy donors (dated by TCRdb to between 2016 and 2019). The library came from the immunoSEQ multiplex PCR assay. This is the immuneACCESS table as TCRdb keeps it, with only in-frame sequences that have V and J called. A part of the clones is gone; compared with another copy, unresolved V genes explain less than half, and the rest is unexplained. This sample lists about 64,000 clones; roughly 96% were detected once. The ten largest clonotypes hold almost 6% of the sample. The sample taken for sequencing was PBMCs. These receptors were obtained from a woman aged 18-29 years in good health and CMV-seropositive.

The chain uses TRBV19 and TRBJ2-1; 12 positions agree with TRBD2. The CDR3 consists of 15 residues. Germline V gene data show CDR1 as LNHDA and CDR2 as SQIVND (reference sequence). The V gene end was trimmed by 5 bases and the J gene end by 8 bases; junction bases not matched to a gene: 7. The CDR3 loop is CASSATSGSFDEQFF. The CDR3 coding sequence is TGTGCCAGTAGTGCGACTAGCGGGAGTTTCGATGAGCAGTTCTTC.

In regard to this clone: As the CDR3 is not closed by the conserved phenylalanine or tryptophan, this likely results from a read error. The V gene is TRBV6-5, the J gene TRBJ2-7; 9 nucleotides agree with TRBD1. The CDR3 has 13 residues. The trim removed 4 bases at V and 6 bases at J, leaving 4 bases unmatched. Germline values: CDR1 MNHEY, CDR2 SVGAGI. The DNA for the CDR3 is TGTGCCAGCAGTTTAGACAGGGGGACCGAGCAGTACTCC. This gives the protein CASSLDRGTEQYS.

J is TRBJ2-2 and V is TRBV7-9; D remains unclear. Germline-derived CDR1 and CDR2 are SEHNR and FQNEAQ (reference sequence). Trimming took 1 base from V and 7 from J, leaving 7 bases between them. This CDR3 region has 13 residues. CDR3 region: CASSLVSNGELFF. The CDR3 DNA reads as TGTGCCAGCAGCTTAGTCTCTAACGGGGAGCTGTTTTTT.

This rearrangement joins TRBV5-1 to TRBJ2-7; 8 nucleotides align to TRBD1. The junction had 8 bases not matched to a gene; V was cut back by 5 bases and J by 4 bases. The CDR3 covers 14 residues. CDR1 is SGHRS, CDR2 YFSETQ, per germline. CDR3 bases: TGCGCCAGCAGTCATACGGGACAGGAATACGAGCAGTACTTC. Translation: CASSHTGQEYEQYF.

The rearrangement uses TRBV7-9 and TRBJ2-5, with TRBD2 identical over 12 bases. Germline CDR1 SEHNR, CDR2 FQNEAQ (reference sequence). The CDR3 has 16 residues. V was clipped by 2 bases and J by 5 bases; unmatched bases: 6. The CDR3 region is CASSLLAGGPWETQYF. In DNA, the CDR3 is TGTGCCAGCAGCTTACTAGCGGGGGGGCCCTGGGAGACCCAGTACTTC.

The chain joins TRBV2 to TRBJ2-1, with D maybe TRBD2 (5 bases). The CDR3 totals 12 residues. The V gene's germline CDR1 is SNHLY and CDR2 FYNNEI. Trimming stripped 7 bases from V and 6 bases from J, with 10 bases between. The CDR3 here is CASIAGGNEQFF. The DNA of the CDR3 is TGTGCCAGCATAGCAGGAGGCAATGAGCAGTTCTTC.

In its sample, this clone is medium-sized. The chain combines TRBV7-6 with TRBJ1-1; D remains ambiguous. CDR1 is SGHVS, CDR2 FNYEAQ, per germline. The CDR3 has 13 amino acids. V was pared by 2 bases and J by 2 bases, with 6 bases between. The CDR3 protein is CASSLSVNTEAFF. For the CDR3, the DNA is TGTGCCAGCAGCTTATCAGTCAACACTGAAGCTTTCTTT.

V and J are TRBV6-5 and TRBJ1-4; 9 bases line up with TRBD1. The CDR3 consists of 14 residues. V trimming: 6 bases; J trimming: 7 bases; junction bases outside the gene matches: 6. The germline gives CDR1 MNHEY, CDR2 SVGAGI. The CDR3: CASSRTGAGEKLFF. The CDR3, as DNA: TGTGCCAGCAGCCGGACAGGGGCGGGTGAAAAACTGTTTTTT.

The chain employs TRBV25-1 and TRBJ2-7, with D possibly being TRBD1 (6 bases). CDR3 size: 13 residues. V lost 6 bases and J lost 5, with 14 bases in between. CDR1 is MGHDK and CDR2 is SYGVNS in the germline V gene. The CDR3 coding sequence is TGTGCCAGCAGCCTACAGGGATCGGACGAGCAGTACTTC. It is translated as CASSLQGSDEQYF.

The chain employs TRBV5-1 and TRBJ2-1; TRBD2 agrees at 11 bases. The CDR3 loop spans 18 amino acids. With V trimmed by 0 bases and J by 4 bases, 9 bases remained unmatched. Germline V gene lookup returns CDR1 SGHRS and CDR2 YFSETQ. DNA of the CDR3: TGCGCCAGCAGCTTGGCGGTGACTAGCGGGGAAATATACAATGAGCAGTTCTTC. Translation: CASSLAVTSGEIYNEQFF.

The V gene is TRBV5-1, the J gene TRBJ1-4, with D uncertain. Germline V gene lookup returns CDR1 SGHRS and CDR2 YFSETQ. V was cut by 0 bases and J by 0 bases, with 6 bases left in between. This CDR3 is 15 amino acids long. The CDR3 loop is CASSLDPATNEKLFF. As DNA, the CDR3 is TGCGCCAGCAGCTTGGACCCAGCAACTAATGAAAAACTGTTTTTT.

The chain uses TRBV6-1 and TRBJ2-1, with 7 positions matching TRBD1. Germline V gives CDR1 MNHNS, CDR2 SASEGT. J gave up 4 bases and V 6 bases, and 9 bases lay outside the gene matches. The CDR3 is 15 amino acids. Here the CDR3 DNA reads TGTGCCAGCAGAAGGACAGGACATCAGTACAATGAGCAGTTCTTC. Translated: CASRRTGHQYNEQFF.

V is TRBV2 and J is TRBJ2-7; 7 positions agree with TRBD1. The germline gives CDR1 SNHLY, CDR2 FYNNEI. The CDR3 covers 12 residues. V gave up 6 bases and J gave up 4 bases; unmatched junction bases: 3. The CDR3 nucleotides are TGTGCCAGCAGAACAGGGGTGTACGAGCAGTACTTC. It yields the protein CASRTGVYEQYF.

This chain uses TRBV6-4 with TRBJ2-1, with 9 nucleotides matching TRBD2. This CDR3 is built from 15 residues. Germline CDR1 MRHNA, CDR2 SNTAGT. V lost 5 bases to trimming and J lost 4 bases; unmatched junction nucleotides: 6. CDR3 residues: CASSLGGGGYNEQFF. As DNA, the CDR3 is TGTGCCAGCAGTCTCGGCGGGGGGGGTTACAATGAGCAGTTCTTC.

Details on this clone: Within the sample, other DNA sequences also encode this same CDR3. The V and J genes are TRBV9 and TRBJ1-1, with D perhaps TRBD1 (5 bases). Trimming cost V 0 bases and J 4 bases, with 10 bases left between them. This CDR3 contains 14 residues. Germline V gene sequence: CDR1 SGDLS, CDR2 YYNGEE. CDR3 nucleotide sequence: TGTGCCAGCAGCGTAGTATCGGGGGGCACTGAAGCTTTCTTT. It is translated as CASSVVSGGTEAFF. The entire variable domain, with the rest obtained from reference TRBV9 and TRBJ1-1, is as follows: DSGVTQTPKHLITATGQRVTLRCSPRSGDLSVYWYQQSLDQGLQFLIQYYNGEERAKGNILERFSAQQFPDLHSELNLSSLELGDSALYFCASSVVSGGTEAFFGQGTRLTVV.

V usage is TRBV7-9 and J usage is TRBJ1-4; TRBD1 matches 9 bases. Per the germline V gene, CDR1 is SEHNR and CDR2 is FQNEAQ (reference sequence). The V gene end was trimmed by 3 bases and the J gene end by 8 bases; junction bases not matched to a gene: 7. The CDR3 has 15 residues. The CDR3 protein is CASSFKQGAGEKLFF. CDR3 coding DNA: TGTGCCAGCAGCTTTAAACAGGGGGCCGGGGAAAAACTGTTTTTT.

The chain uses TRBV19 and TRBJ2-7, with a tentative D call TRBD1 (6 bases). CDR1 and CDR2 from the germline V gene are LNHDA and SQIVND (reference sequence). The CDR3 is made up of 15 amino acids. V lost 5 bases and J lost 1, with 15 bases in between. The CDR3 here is CASSPPGQGSYEQYF. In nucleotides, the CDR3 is TGTGCCAGTAGTCCCCCAGGGCAGGGGTCCTACGAGCAGTACTTC.

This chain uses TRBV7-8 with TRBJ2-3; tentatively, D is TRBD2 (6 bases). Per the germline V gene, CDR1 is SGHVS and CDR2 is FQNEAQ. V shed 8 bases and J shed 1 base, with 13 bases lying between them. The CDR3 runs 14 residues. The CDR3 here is CASARGLGTDTQYF. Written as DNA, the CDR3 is TGTGCCAGCGCCCGGGGACTGGGCACAGATACGCAGTATTTT.

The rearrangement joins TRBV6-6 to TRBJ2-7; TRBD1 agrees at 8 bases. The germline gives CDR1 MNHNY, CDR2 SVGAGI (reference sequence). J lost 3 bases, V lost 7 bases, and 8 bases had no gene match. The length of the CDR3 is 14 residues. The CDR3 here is CASKSDRGGYEQYF. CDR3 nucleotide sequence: TGTGCCAGCAAATCCGACAGGGGTGGCTACGAGCAGTACTTC.

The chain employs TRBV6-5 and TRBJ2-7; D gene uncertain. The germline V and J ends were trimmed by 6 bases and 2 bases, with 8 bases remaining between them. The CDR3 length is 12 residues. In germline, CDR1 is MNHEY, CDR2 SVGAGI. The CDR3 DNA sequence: TGTGCCAGCAGCCCCTCCCCCTACGAGCAGTACTTC. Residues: CASSPSPYEQYF.

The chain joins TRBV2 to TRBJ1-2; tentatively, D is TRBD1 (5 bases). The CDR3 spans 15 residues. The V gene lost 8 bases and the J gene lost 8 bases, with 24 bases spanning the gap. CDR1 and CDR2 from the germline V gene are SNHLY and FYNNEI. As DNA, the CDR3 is TGTGCCAGCGTGGCCACCACAGGAGTAGTACGCGGCTACACCTTC. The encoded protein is CASVATTGVVRGYTF.

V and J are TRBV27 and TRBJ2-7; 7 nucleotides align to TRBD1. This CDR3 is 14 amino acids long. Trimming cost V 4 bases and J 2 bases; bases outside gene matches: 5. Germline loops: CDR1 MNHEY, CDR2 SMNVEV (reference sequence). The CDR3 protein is CASSSGQVTYEQYF. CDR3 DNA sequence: TGTGCCAGCAGTTCCGGACAGGTTACCTACGAGCAGTACTTC.